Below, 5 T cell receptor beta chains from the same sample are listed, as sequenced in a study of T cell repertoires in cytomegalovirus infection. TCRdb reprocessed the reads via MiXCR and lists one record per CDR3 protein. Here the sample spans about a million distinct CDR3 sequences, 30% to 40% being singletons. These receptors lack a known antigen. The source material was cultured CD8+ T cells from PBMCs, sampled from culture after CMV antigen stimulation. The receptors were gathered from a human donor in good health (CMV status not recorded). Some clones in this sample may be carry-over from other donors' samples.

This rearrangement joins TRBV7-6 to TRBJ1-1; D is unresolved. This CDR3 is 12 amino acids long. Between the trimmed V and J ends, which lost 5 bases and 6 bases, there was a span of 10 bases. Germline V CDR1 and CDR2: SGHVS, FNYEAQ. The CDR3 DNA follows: TGTGCCAGCAGCCCCCGTGAGTCTGAAGCTTTCTTT. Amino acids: CASSPRESEAFF.

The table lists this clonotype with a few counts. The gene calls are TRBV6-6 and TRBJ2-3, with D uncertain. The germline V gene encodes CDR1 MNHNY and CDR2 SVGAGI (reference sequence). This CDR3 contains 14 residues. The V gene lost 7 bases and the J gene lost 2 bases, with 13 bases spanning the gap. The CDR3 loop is CASNGRIFTDTQYF. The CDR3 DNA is TGTGCCAGCAATGGAAGGATATTCACAGATACGCAGTATTTT.

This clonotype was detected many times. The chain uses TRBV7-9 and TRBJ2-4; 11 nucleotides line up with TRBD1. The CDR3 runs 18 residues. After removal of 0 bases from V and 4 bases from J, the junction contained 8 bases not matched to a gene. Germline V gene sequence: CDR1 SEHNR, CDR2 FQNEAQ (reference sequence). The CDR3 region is CASSLAPPGTGGKNIQYF. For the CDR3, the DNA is TGTGCCAGCAGCTTAGCACCCCCCGGGACAGGGGGGAAAAACATTCAGTACTTC.

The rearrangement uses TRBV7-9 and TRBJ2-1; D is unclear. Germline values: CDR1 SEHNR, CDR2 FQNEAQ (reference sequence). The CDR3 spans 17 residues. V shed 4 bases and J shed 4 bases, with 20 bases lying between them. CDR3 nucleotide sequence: TGTGCCAGCAGCTCCGAAGCCAGACTCGAAGGTTACAATGAGCAGTTCTTC. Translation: CASSSEARLEGYNEQFF.

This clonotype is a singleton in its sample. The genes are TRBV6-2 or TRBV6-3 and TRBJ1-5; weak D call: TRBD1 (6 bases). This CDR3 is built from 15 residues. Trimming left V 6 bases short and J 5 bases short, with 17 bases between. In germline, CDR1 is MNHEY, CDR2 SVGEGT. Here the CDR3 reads CASSRKTGFDQPQHF. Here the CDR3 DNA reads TGTGCCAGCAGCCGAAAGACAGGATTCGATCAGCCCCAGCATTTT.